The present TCR beta chain was sequenced within a study of molecular identifiers for immune sequencing clone quantification. Study context: With replicates, the RNA of 20,000 or 100,000 naive CD8 cells was split five ways and four were sequenced. Notes on the study in general: Even with one million naive cells present, spiked Jurkat TCR RNA from one cell was reportedly detectable. Beyond 20 RNA copies, clones held over 99% of effector molecules, compared with under 1% in naive cells.

V lost 3 bases and J 2 bases, leaving 9 bases between the germline ends. The CDR3 is 13 amino acids. Germline V CDR1 and CDR2: SGHDT, YYEEEE. Library preparation followed earlier protocols using designated TCR primers. In TCRdb, the PCR reads were re-called with MiXCR into one record per CDR3 protein. Here the sample spans 90,000 to 120,000 distinct CDR3 sequences, approximately 40% being singletons. As to this clonotype: The antigen remains undetermined.

Sequencing was performed on naive CD8+ T cells from blood, with Jurkat cell RNA spiked in. Subset meaning: FACS-sorted CD8+CD4-CCR7+CD45RA+ naive T cells. The receptor comes from a human donor in good health. Some libraries in this study had Jurkat cell RNA spiked in. The chain has TRBV5-6 and TRBJ2-7, with D perhaps TRBD1 (6 bases). The CDR3 nucleotides are TGTGCCAGCAGCTCAGGGGTTCCCTACGAGCAGTACTTC. It codes for CASSSGVPYEQYF.